This is a list of T cell receptor beta chains from one sample in a study of shared clonotypes between healthy human individuals. TCRdb's copy holds only in-frame clones and misses some; the assay was immunoSEQ multiplex PCR. The table records about 1.5 million clones, approximately 98% of them present only once. The specimen sequenced was naive CD4+ T cells sorted from blood. The source of these receptors is a man aged 25-45 years in good health. CDR3s leave out the opening cysteine and the closing phenylalanine or tryptophan. Fields, in order: J gene, V gene, CDR3 protein.

TRBJ1-1,TRBV9,ASSVDPGQLNTEAF
TRBJ2-1,TRBV7-3,ASSLNPGTGQF
TRBJ2-7,TRBV10-3,AISESGYEQY
TRBJ2-4,TRBV29-1,SVRLAGLAKNIQY
TRBJ1-2,TRBV28,ASSPSGPLANYGYT
TRBJ2-3,TRBV7-2,ASSARLAGGVDTQY
TRBJ1-1,TRBV6-5,ASSFLRAPNTEAF
TRBJ2-1,TRBV5-4,ASSRTSGSPLGAF
TRBJ2-7,TRBV7-2,ASSLLSGTASYEQY
TRBJ1-2,TRBV9,ASSVDGDGAQGGYT
TRBJ1-5,TRBV30,AWSVLGSNQPQH